The subject of this entry is one TCR beta chain. The data were taken from a study of blood T cell repertoires in COVID-19. Overall study context: The United States, Italy and Spain supplied acute and convalescent COVID-19 samples. T cells, B-cell-depleted T cells, or PBMCs supplied cDNA or gDNA.

This CDR3 has 14 residues. Germline V gene data show CDR1 as MNHNY and CDR2 as SVGAGI (reference sequence). Trimming removed 7 bases from V and 10 bases from J, with 17 bases in between. Original analysis: Reference gene primer amplification in the assay estimated nucleated cell counts. TCRdb keeps only in-frame clones here, not all; method: immunoSEQ multiplex PCR. V, J and clone size are taken as reported in that table, and D and trimming were inferred from the DNA itself. Among under 110,000 clones listed, over 70% were seen once. The receptor was isolated from a human donor with acute or convalescent COVID-19. The donor label of this sample is uncertain. What was sequenced was peripheral blood. The gene calls are TRBV6-6 and TRBJ1-6, with D perhaps TRBD1 (6 bases). CDR3 DNA: TGTGCCAGCACCCCGGCGGGGGGCGGCTCACCCCTCCACTTT. Translation gives CASTPAGGGSPLHF.